The clone carrying this T cell receptor beta chain was counted once. This specimen comes from a study of blood T cell repertoires in COVID-19. Study at large: Samples of COVID-19 (acute and convalescent) were obtained from the United States, Italy and Spain. The cDNA or gDNA used as material had been derived from T cells, B-cell-depleted T cells, or PBMCs.

Generated by immunoSEQ multiplex PCR, the TCRdb table keeps only in-frame clones and is missing some. There are approximately 21,000 clones in the sample; approximately 90% occur only once, and under 20% lies in the top ten. This CDR3 spans 16 amino acids. Trimming stripped 6 bases from V and 0 bases from J, with 15 bases between. Germline V gives CDR1 SGHTA, CDR2 FQGNSA. Sequencing used peripheral blood. The J gene is TRBJ1-5, the V gene TRBV7-2; D gene uncertain. The receptor's source is a man between 70 and 80 years old with active COVID-19. CDR3 DNA: TGTGCCAGCAGTCTTAGCGCTTGGAGTAGCAATCAGCCCCAGCATTTT. Translated: CASSLSAWSSNQPQHF. Based on the CDR3 plus reference TRBV7-2 and TRBJ1-5, the full variable domain is GAGVSQSPSNKVTEKGKDVELRCDPISGHTALYWYRQSLGQGLEFLIYFQGNSAPDKSGLPSDRFSAERTGGSVSTLTIQRTQQEDSAVYLCASSLSAWSSNQPQHFGDGTRLSIL.